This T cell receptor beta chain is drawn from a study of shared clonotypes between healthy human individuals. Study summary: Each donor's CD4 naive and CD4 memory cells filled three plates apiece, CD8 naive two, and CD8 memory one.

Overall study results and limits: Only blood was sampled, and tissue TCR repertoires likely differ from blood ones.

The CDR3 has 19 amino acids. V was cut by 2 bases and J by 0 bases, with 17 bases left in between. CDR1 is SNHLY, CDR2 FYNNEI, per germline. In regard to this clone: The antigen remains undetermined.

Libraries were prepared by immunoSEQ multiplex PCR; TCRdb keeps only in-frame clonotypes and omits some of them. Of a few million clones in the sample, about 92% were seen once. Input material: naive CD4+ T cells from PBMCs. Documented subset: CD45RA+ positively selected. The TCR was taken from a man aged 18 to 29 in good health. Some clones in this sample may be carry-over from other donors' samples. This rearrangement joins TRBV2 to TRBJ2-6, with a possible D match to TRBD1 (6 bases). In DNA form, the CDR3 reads TGTGCCAGCAGTGAATGGATGGCAGGCAGGGGCTCTGGGGCCAACGTCCTGACTTTC. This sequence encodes CASSEWMAGRGSGANVLTF.